This is a list of T cell receptor beta chains from one sample in a study of siplizumab effects on memory and regulatory T cells. The repertoire was sequenced with immunoSEQ multiplex PCR; TCRdb's copy has only in-frame clones and lacks some. Of tens of thousands of clones listed, roughly nine tenths are singletons. Sequencing was carried out using CD8+ T cells sorted from blood. The receptors were sampled from a human donor in good health. Each CDR3 is given with its conserved first and last residue. The D gene is left open where the match is weak.

j_call	d_call	v_call	cdr3_aa
TRBJ1-2	.	TRBV5-1	CASSLRGPANYGYTF
TRBJ2-2	TRBD1	TRBV27	CASTYSGQAFTGELFF
TRBJ1-3	.	TRBV7-9	CASSPMGELVYF
TRBJ2-7	TRBD2	TRBV10-3	CAISESGGEYYEQYF
TRBJ2-7	.	TRBV9	CASSVERYDEQYF
TRBJ2-1	TRBD1	TRBV6-4	CASSGGGQGQVDEQFF
TRBJ2-2	.	TRBV5-6	CASSLSGELFF
TRBJ2-5	.	TRBV19	CASSIAAPETQYF
TRBJ1-1	TRBD1	TRBV7-2	CASSSDRALNTEAFF
TRBJ1-2	TRBD1	TRBV6-1	CASSESASGTGGPGYTF
TRBJ1-6	.	TRBV13	CASSLSNSPLHF
TRBJ2-1	.	TRBV10-1	CASSLGGGGSYNEQFF
TRBJ2-1	TRBD1	TRBV7-9	CASSYPGQGGNEQFF
TRBJ1-5	TRBD1	TRBV7-9	CASSPYRGGQPQHF
TRBJ1-2	TRBD1	TRBV5-6	CASRLGQGLDYGYTF
TRBJ2-1	TRBD2	TRBV14	CASSPPGLAGSYNEQFF
TRBJ1-1	TRBD1	TRBV27	CASKGAGYTEAFF
TRBJ1-2	TRBD1	TRBV7-8	CASSPATGVGYTF
TRBJ2-1	.	TRBV7-3	CASSLYTSMDEQFF
TRBJ2-1	.	TRBV7-9	CASSPQGNHNEQFF
TRBJ1-2	.	TRBV19	CASSIWSQGFYGYTF
TRBJ2-7	.	TRBV12-5	CASGFGAGEPYEQYF